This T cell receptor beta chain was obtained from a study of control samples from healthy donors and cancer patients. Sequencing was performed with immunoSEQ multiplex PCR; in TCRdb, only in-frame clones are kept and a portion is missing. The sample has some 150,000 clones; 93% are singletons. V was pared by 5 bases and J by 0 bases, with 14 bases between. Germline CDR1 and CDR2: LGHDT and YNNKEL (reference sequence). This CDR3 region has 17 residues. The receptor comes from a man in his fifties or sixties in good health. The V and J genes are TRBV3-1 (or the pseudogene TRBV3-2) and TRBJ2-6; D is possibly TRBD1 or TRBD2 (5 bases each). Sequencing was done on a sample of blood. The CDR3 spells CASSLGDGVSGANVLTF. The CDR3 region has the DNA TGTGCCAGCAGCTTGGGGGACGGTGTCTCTGGGGCCAACGTCCTGACTTTC.